The 6 T cell receptor beta chains presented below share a single source sample, sequenced in a study of OX40 agonist ivuxolimab in advanced cancers. Repertoires were generated with immunoSEQ multiplex PCR, while TCRdb's copy carries only in-frame clones and drops some. Among 50,000 to 70,000 clones listed, approximately 85% were seen once. This specimen was CD4+ or CD8+ T cells sorted from blood, taken in a trial of the OX40 agonist ivuxolimab. Receptor source: an adult with an advanced solid tumor such as melanoma, head and neck, liver or kidney cancer.

The CDR3 region is CASSAQSGDQETQYF. CDR3 DNA sequence: TGTGCCAGCAGCGCCCAAAGCGGAGACCAAGAGACCCAGTACTTC. The chain couples TRBV9 to TRBJ2-5; a weak D match, TRBD2 (5 bases). This CDR3 has 15 residues. The ends were cut back, 3 bases at V and 0 bases at J, with 12 bases in the middle. Germline CDR1 reads SGDLS; CDR2 reads YYNGEE.

The gene calls are TRBV5-4 and TRBJ2-7; D is undetermined. Germline CDR1 is SGHNT and CDR2 is YYREEE (reference sequence). This CDR3 spans 12 amino acids. The V and J ends lost 6 bases and 6 bases respectively, with 13 bases between them. The CDR3, as DNA: TGTGCCAGCAAGACTCAAGGATCCGAGCAGTACTTC. Its protein is CASKTQGSEQYF. The variable domain in full, with the rest retrieved from reference TRBV5-4 and TRBJ2-7, is ETGVTQSPTHLIKTRGQQVTLRCSSQSGHNTVSWYQQALGQGPQFIFQYYREEENGRGNFPPRFSGLQFPNYSSELNVNALELDDSALYLCASKTQGSEQYFGPGTRLTVT.

This rearrangement joins TRBV11-1 to TRBJ2-5; D uncertain. From germline, CDR1 is SGHAT and CDR2 FQDESV (reference sequence). V was cut by 5 bases and J by 4 bases, with 5 bases left in between. The CDR3 sequence is 11 residues long. CDR3 nucleotides: TGTGCCAGCAGCGCCTCAGAGACCCAGTACTTC. Its translation: CASSASETQYF. Full variable domain (outside the CDR3, taken from reference TRBV11-1 and TRBJ2-5): EAEVAQSPRYKITEKSQAVAFWCDPISGHATLYWYRQILGQGPELLVQFQDESVVDDSQLPKDRFSAERLKGVDSTLKIQPAELGDSAMYLCASSASETQYFGPGTRLLVL.

The genes are TRBV14 and TRBJ2-3; D might be TRBD1 or TRBD2, each matching 5 bases. CDR1 is SGHDN, CDR2 FVKESK, per germline. The CDR3 runs 15 residues. Trimming took 1 base from V and 0 from J, leaving 8 bases between them. The CDR3 reads CASSQAGPSTDTQYF. As DNA, the CDR3 is TGTGCCAGCAGCCAAGCGGGACCGAGCACAGATACGCAGTATTTT.

The chain employs TRBV7-8 and TRBJ1-5; TRBD1 aligns across 9 bases. Germline V gives CDR1 SGHVS, CDR2 FQNEAQ. Unmatched junction bases numbered 5, after V lost 1 base and J lost 7 bases. This CDR3 spans 15 amino acids. The CDR3 region is CASSLGGDRDQPQHF. CDR3 nucleotide sequence: TGTGCCAGCAGCTTAGGGGGGGACAGGGACCAGCCCCAGCATTTT.

The chain has TRBV11-2 and TRBJ2-7, with 7 nucleotides matching TRBD1. Trimming at V came to 1 base and at J to 3 bases, leaving 3 bases not matched to a gene. Germline V gene data show CDR1 as SGHAT and CDR2 as FQNNGV. CDR3 length: 14 residues. The CDR3 sequence is CASSLAGTVYEQYF. The CDR3 DNA reads TGTGCCAGCAGCTTAGCGGGGACAGTCTACGAGCAGTACTTC.